Below are 11 T cell receptor beta chains sequenced from a single sample in a study of identical twins. TCRdb fed the 5' RACE reads into MiXCR, producing one record per CDR3 protein. This table has 250,000 or so distinct CDR3 sequences, about 8.5% appearing once. The same data also went into a second study, on yellow fever vaccine responses in identical twins.

Material: CD8+ T cells sorted from blood. The receptors come from a woman younger than 35 in good health.

Many counts were recorded for this clonotype. V and J are TRBV20-1 and TRBJ2-5; 7 nucleotides line up with TRBD2. V shed 5 bases, J shed 7 bases, and the junction held 19 bases outside the gene matches. CDR3 length: 16 residues. Per the germline V gene, CDR1 is DFQATT and CDR2 is SNEGSKA (reference sequence). The CDR3 nucleotides are TGCAGTGCTGGGGCTCTAGCGGAGGACCCCATGGGGACCCAGTACTTC. This encodes CSAGALAEDPMGTQYF.

The V gene is TRBV5-1, the J gene TRBJ2-1, with TRBD2 matching over 8 bases. J lost 8 bases, V lost 5 bases, and 9 bases had no gene match. Germline V gene data show CDR1 as SGHRS and CDR2 as YFSETQ. CDR3 length: 14 amino acids. In DNA form, the CDR3 reads TGCGCCAGCAGTAACGGGGGGGCTGTGGATGAGCAGTTCTTC. Amino acids: CASSNGGAVDEQFF.

In this sample, this clonotype turned up many times. The chain combines TRBV7-9 with TRBJ2-4, with D perhaps matching TRBD1 (5 bases). The CDR3 runs 14 residues. V lost 5 bases, J lost 3 bases, and 11 bases lay in between. Germline V gene lookup returns CDR1 SEHNR and CDR2 FQNEAQ (reference sequence). CDR3 sequence reads: CASSHGQDKNIQYF. The DNA of the CDR3 is TGTGCCAGCAGCCATGGACAAGACAAAAACATTCAGTACTTC. The complete variable domain, with remaining parts taken from reference TRBV7-9 and TRBJ2-4, reads DTGVSQNPRHKITKRGQNVTFRCDPISEHNRLYWYRQTLGQGPEFLTYFQNEAQLEKSRLLSDRFSAERPKGSFSTLEIQRTEQGDSAMYLCASSHGQDKNIQYFGAGTRLSVL.

This chain uses TRBV6-2 or TRBV6-3 with TRBJ2-5, with TRBD1 matching over 11 bases. CDR3 length equals 16 residues. The V and J ends lost 5 bases and 3 bases, in that order; junction bases with no gene match: 8. Germline CDR1 and CDR2: MNHEY and SVGEGT. CDR3 amino acids: CASSLLGQGEEETQYF. The CDR3 DNA sequence: TGTGCCAGCAGTCTACTGGGACAGGGGGAGGAAGAGACCCAGTACTTC.

This clonotype was detected only a few times. This chain joins TRBV20-1 and TRBJ2-3; TRBD2 matches 10 bases. This CDR3 comprises 13 residues. CDR1 and CDR2 from the germline V gene are DFQATT and SNEGSKA (reference sequence). V was clipped by 5 bases and J by 2 bases; unmatched bases: 1. CDR3 DNA sequence: TGCAGTGCTGGACTAGCGGACACAGATACGCAGTATTTT. This encodes CSAGLADTDTQYF.

The chain couples TRBV4-3 to TRBJ2-7, with TRBD2 identical over 11 bases. Germline V gene data show CDR1 as LGHNA and CDR2 as YSLEER. After removal of 1 base from V and 5 bases from J, the junction contained 4 bases not matched to a gene. The CDR3 totals 15 residues. CDR3 residues: CASSQGTSGSDEQYF. The CDR3 DNA sequence: TGCGCCAGCAGCCAAGGTACTAGCGGGAGCGACGAGCAGTACTTC.

Only a few counts were recorded for this clonotype. The chain recombines TRBV29-1 with TRBJ1-2; possibly TRBD1 for D (6 bases). Germline CDR1 is SQVTM and CDR2 is ANQGSEA. Trimming took 3 bases from V and 8 from J, leaving 13 bases between them. This CDR3 comprises 12 residues. CDR3 protein: CSVDDRPEGYTF. The CDR3 DNA reads TGCAGCGTTGACGACAGGCCTGAGGGCTACACCTTC.

This clonotype has ten or more counts. The chain links TRBV7-9 to TRBJ2-7; D tentatively reads TRBD1 or TRBD2 (6 bases each). Trimming stripped 3 bases from V and 4 bases from J, with 10 bases between. Germline-derived CDR1 and CDR2 are SEHNR and FQNEAQ (reference sequence). The CDR3 consists of 13 residues. CDR3 sequence: CASSLRGEYEQYF. CDR3 nucleotide sequence: TGTGCCAGCAGCTTGAGGGGGGAGTACGAGCAGTACTTC.

This clonotype was counted many times. J is TRBJ2-7 and V is TRBV20-1; D is perhaps TRBD1 or TRBD2 (6 bases each). The CDR3 totals 13 residues. Germline CDR1 is DFQATT and CDR2 is SNEGSKA (reference sequence). The V gene lost 2 bases and the J gene lost 1 base, with 9 bases spanning the gap. CDR3 region: CSARPGASYEQYF. The CDR3, as DNA: TGCAGTGCTAGACCGGGGGCTTCCTACGAGCAGTACTTC.

The gene calls are TRBV29-1 and TRBJ2-1; D is possibly TRBD1 or TRBD2 (5 bases each). This CDR3 is 13 amino acids long. Trimming removed 4 bases from V and 5 bases from J, with 12 bases in between. The germline CDR1 and CDR2 sequences are SQVTM and ANQGSEA. CDR3 region: CSVGPGTDNEQFF. In nucleotides, the CDR3 is TGCAGCGTTGGGCCCGGGACCGACAATGAGCAGTTCTTC.

The rearrangement uses TRBV13 and TRBJ2-5; no reliable D call. This CDR3 is built from 15 residues. Germline V gene data show CDR1 as PRHDT and CDR2 as FYEKMQ (reference sequence). The V and J ends lost 2 bases and 5 bases respectively, with 15 bases between them. The CDR3 DNA follows: TGTGCCAGCAGCTTATCGGTCAACGGCCCGGAGACCCAGTACTTC. This encodes CASSLSVNGPETQYF.